This T cell receptor beta chain was retrieved from a study of CXCR3-negative and CXCR3-positive naive CD8 T cells. UMI-tagged TRB cDNA libraries were built via 5' RACE. One entry per CDR3 protein, without DNA, is what TCRdb gives after re-calling the 5' RACE reads. The repertoire table contains a few thousand distinct CDR3 sequences. This CDR3 is built from 18 residues. Germline V gene lookup returns CDR1 LNHDA and CDR2 SQIVND (reference sequence). Sequencing used naive CXCR3- CD8+ T cells from blood. Regarding subset: CD45RO-CCR7+CD27+CD95- naive CD8+ T cells lacking CXCR3 (TNR3-). The clonotype comes from a human donor in good health. Some clones in this sample may be carry-over from other donors' samples. V and J are TRBV19 and TRBJ2-1; the TRBD2 assignment by TCRdb is unverifiable without DNA. The CDR3 loop reads CASSLPRRLAGGYHEQFF.